This paragraph reports one T cell receptor (beta chain). Data came from immunoSEQ multiplex PCR; TCRdb stores just in-frame clones and leaves some out. Of 250,000 to 350,000 clones in the sample, 80% to 90% were seen once. V was pared by 3 bases and J by 4 bases, with 7 bases of the junction left unmatched. Looked up from germline, CDR1 is SGHNT and CDR2 is YENEEA. CDR3 size: 16 residues. This specimen belongs to a study of blood T cell repertoires in COVID-19. Study-level background: COVID-19 samples from acute and convalescent phases originated in the United States, Italy and Spain. T cells, B-cell-depleted T cells, or PBMCs provided the cDNA or gDNA that served as material.

Participants' reported clinical history set cohort assignment. Cohort 3 donors were reported recovered after two negative PCRs, clearance, or symptom resolution. The rearrangement joins TRBV11-3 to TRBJ1-5; 9 nucleotides line up with TRBD1. This clonotype was obtained from a woman aged 18-29 years who had recovered from COVID-19. The sample comprised PBMCs or T cells enriched from blood (not recorded which). The CDR3 DNA reads as TGTGCCAGCAGCTTTACCGGGACAGGGAAAAATCAGCCCCAGCATTTT. Translation gives CASSFTGTGKNQPQHF.